The 28 T cell receptor beta chains given below trace back to one sample, sequenced in a study of OX40 agonist ivuxolimab in advanced cancers. The repertoire was sequenced with immunoSEQ multiplex PCR; TCRdb's copy has only in-frame clones and lacks some. The table includes approximately 26,000 clones, approximately 84% detected once. The sample in question was CD4+ or CD8+ T cells sorted from blood, obtained in a trial of the OX40 agonist ivuxolimab. These receptor sequences come from an adult with an advanced solid tumor such as melanoma, head and neck, liver or kidney cancer.

The V call is TRBV6-6, the J call TRBJ2-1; D is perhaps TRBD2 (5 bases). Germline CDR1 MNHNY, CDR2 SVGAGI (reference sequence). This CDR3 has 13 residues. Trimming took off 0 bases at V and 5 bases at J, with 5 bases between the two ends. The CDR3 sequence: CASSYSGDNEQFF. In nucleotides, the CDR3 is TGTGCCAGCAGTTACTCCGGGGACAATGAGCAGTTCTTC.

The chain carries TRBV15 and TRBJ1-4, with 7 nucleotides matching TRBD1. Germline CDR1 LNHNV, CDR2 YYDKDF (reference sequence). The CDR3 is 20 amino acids. V shed 0 bases, J shed 0 bases, and the junction held 13 bases outside the gene matches. CDR3 coding DNA: TGTGCCACCAGCAGAGATCCCGAGACAGGGCCGTCTGCAACTAATGAAAAACTGTTTTTT. It is translated as CATSRDPETGPSATNEKLFF.

The gene calls are TRBV19 and TRBJ1-4; D might be TRBD1 (6 bases). Trimming pared 8 bases from V and 4 bases from J, leaving 14 bases between. CDR3 length: 14 amino acids. CDR1 and CDR2 from the germline V gene are LNHDA and SQIVND (reference sequence). The CDR3, as DNA: TGTGCCAGTTCGCCAGGGGAATTTAATGAAAAACTGTTTTTT. Translated: CASSPGEFNEKLFF. The full variable domain, rest sourced from reference TRBV19 and TRBJ1-4, is DGGITQSPKYLFRKEGQNVTLSCEQNLNHDAMYWYRQDPGQGLRLIYYSQIVNDFQKGDIAEGYSVSREKKESFPLTVTSAQKNPTAFYLCASSPGEFNEKLFFGSGTQLSVL.

J is TRBJ2-7 and V is TRBV7-9, with 9 bases that match TRBD1. Losses at the gene ends were 5 bases for V and 6 bases for J; bases not matched to a gene: 8. CDR1 is SEHNR and CDR2 is FQNEAQ in the germline V gene (reference sequence). This CDR3 has 14 amino acids. The CDR3 loop is CASSIGQGQGEQYF. In DNA, the CDR3 is TGTGCCAGCAGCATAGGACAGGGACAGGGCGAGCAGTACTTC.

This chain joins TRBV6-6 and TRBJ1-1; 10 nucleotides line up with TRBD1. This CDR3 has 15 residues. V was pared by 4 bases and J by 6 bases, with 8 bases of the junction left unmatched. Germline V CDR1 and CDR2: MNHNY, SVGAGI (reference sequence). DNA for the CDR3: TGTGCCAGCAGTTCCCTCGGGACAGGGGTATCTGAAGCTTTCTTT. This gives the protein CASSSLGTGVSEAFF.

V usage is TRBV4-1 and J usage is TRBJ2-7; 9 bases are a match to TRBD1. Germline CDR1 MGHRA, CDR2 YSYEKL. The CDR3 totals 14 residues. Trimming cost V 5 bases and J 4 bases; bases outside gene matches: 6. CDR3 sequence (DNA): TGCGCCAGCAGCACCGGGACAGGGAGATACGAGCAGTACTTC. Translating it yields CASSTGTGRYEQYF.

The J gene is TRBJ2-5, the V gene TRBV5-6; 8 nucleotides align to TRBD2. Germline CDR1 is SGHDT and CDR2 is YYEEEE. The CDR3 sequence is 15 residues long. V shed 4 bases and J 6 bases; nucleotides not matched to a gene: 11. CDR3 protein: CASSLLAESLQTQYF. CDR3 DNA sequence: TGTGCCAGCAGCCTACTAGCGGAATCTTTACAGACCCAGTACTTC.

V usage is TRBV7-9 and J usage is TRBJ1-5; TRBD1 is a possible D gene (5 bases). V was pared by 8 bases and J by 7 bases, with 27 bases between. Per germline, CDR1 SEHNR and CDR2 FQNEAQ (reference sequence). CDR3 length: 17 amino acids. In DNA form, the CDR3 reads TGTGCCAGCGAGCCCCGGGACCGACTTATCCCCAGGCAGCCCCAGCATTTT. Translation gives CASEPRDRLIPRQPQHF.

The V gene is TRBV7-6, the J gene TRBJ2-2; TRBD2 might be the D (6 bases). Germline lookup yields CDR1 SGHVS and CDR2 FNYEAQ. The CDR3 totals 13 residues. V lost 1 base, J lost 6 bases, and 6 bases lay in between. The CDR3 region is CASSLGGAGELFF. As DNA, the CDR3 is TGTGCCAGCAGCTTAGGGGGGGCCGGGGAGCTGTTTTTT.

Here the CDR3 DNA reads TGTGCCAGCAGCGTAGAGGACAACTACGAGCAGTACTTC. As protein: CASSVEDNYEQYF. The V and J genes are TRBV9 and TRBJ2-7, with D perhaps matching TRBD1 (5 bases). Trimming cost V 0 bases and J 3 bases, with 7 bases left between them. Looked up from germline, CDR1 is SGDLS and CDR2 is YYNGEE. This CDR3 contains 13 residues. The full variable domain, completed using reference TRBV9 and TRBJ2-7, is DSGVTQTPKHLITATGQRVTLRCSPRSGDLSVYWYQQSLDQGLQFLIQYYNGEERAKGNILERFSAQQFPDLHSELNLSSLELGDSALYFCASSVEDNYEQYFGPGTRLTVT.

A few counts support this clone. This sequence joins TRBV18 and TRBJ1-1; D may be TRBD1 (5 bases). Germline assignment: CDR1 KGHSH and CDR2 LQKENI. The V end was cut by 2 bases, the J end by 8 bases, with 9 bases between. The CDR3 totals 12 residues. The CDR3 DNA reads TGTGCCAGCTCACCAGGTTGGGACGAAGCTTTCTTT. Encoded protein: CASSPGWDEAFF.

The chain carries TRBV5-1 and TRBJ2-1, with D unclear. Germline CDR1 and CDR2: SGHRS and YFSETQ. This CDR3 contains 14 residues. Trimming stripped 3 bases from V and 9 bases from J, with 16 bases between. The DNA of the CDR3 is TGCGCCAGCAGCTCGGAACTCTCGCCCGTTGAGCAGTTCTTC. This codes for CASSSELSPVEQFF.

The CDR3, as DNA: TGTGCCACCAGCCCGGAAGGACTAGCAGGGGTTAGGGCGCAGTATTTT. Translating gives CATSPEGLAGVRAQYF. The chain is built from TRBV15 and TRBJ2-3; TRBD2 matches 8 bases. This CDR3 has 16 amino acids. Losses at the gene ends were 5 bases for V and 10 bases for J; bases not matched to a gene: 17. CDR1 is LNHNV, CDR2 YYDKDF, per germline (reference sequence).

The chain uses TRBV28 and TRBJ1-5; 7 nucleotides align to TRBD1. The ends lost 3 bases at V and 5 bases at J; junction bases unmatched: 10. Germline assignment: CDR1 MDHEN and CDR2 SYDVKM. The CDR3 runs 16 residues. CDR3 nucleotides: TGTGCCAGCAGTTTGCGTCCTCAGGGGGGCCATCAGCCCCAGCATTTT. Its protein is CASSLRPQGGHQPQHF.

In DNA form, the CDR3 reads TGTGCCACCAGCGCCACTACAGGGGGAGCGGGCCAGCCCCAGCATTTT. Protein product: CATSATTGGAGQPQHF. The chain is built from TRBV15 and TRBJ1-5; the match to TRBD1 covers 8 bases. In germline, CDR1 is LNHNV, CDR2 YYDKDF (reference sequence). Trimming cost V 5 bases and J 7 bases; bases outside gene matches: 13. The CDR3 is made up of 16 amino acids.

The rearrangement uses TRBV27 and TRBJ2-1; possible D gene TRBD2, 8 bases. Germline V CDR1 and CDR2: MNHEY, SMNVEV (reference sequence). The CDR3 is made up of 16 amino acids. This chain's CDR3 is CAGPGGTTGTSYEQFF. CDR3 DNA sequence: TGTGCAGGCCCAGGGGGGACAACCGGGACTAGTTATGAGCAGTTCTTC.

V and J are TRBV4-1 and TRBJ2-7; weak D call: TRBD2 (5 bases). The CDR3 has 14 residues. CDR1 MGHRA and CDR2 YSYEKL come from the germline V gene. With 3 bases removed from V and 2 bases from J, the gap between germline ends came to 11 bases. In DNA, the CDR3 is TGCGCCAGCAGCCATGACGGAGGAACCTACGAGCAGTACTTC. This translates into CASSHDGGTYEQYF.

The chain carries TRBV5-4 and TRBJ1-1; a weak D match, TRBD1 (6 bases). This CDR3 has 14 amino acids. Germline V gene sequence: CDR1 SGHNT, CDR2 YYREEE (reference sequence). V was shortened by 4 bases and J by 1 base, with 11 bases between the two germline ends. The CDR3 here is CASSVGQPNTEAFF. DNA of the CDR3: TGTGCCAGCAGCGTAGGACAGCCGAACACTGAAGCTTTCTTT.

The chain is built from TRBV10-3 and TRBJ2-1; 9 bases align to TRBD1. This CDR3 is 19 amino acids long. V gave up 0 bases and J gave up 7 bases; unmatched junction bases: 16. CDR1 is ENHRY, CDR2 SYGVKD, per germline. The CDR3 region has the DNA TGTGCCATCAGTGAGTCCCATTTATTGGCCGGACAGGGGAGGAATGAGCAGTTCTTC. Amino acid sequence: CAISESHLLAGQGRNEQFF.

The chain uses TRBV7-2 and TRBJ2-3; D is unclear. The germline V gene has CDR1 SGHTA and CDR2 FQGNSA. The CDR3 is 16 residues long. Trimming took 4 bases from V and 2 from J, leaving 16 bases between them. The CDR3 DNA sequence: TGTGCCAGCAGCTCGCCGCCCAGCCGATTCACAGATACGCAGTATTTT. This codes for CASSSPPSRFTDTQYF.

This sequence joins TRBV4-1 and TRBJ1-2; TRBD1 agrees at 8 bases. Looked up from germline, CDR1 is MGHRA and CDR2 is YSYEKL. Germline trimming cut 4 bases from V and 3 bases from J; bases unmatched to any gene: 7. The CDR3 length is 15 residues. CDR3 protein: CASSLQGVGDYGYTF. In DNA, the CDR3 is TGCGCCAGCAGCCTACAGGGGGTAGGTGACTATGGCTACACCTTC.

This clone occurred once. The chain recombines TRBV28 with TRBJ2-7; maybe TRBD2 (6 bases). This CDR3 has 14 residues. Germline V lookup: CDR1 MDHEN, CDR2 SYDVKM. V was trimmed by 1 base and J by 0 bases, leaving 7 bases between them. CDR3 region: CASSLSGGSYEQYF. In DNA form, the CDR3 reads TGTGCCAGCAGTTTATCCGGGGGCTCCTACGAGCAGTACTTC.

V is TRBV13 and J is TRBJ2-1; 7 nucleotides agree with TRBD2. With V trimmed by 4 bases and J by 1 base, 7 bases remained unmatched. Germline CDR1 reads PRHDT; CDR2 reads FYEKMQ (reference sequence). CDR3 length: 16 residues. The CDR3 DNA follows: TGTGCCAGCAGCTCCCGGGACTACCAATCCTACAATGAGCAGTTCTTC. Translation: CASSSRDYQSYNEQFF.

This clone occurred once. This rearrangement joins TRBV9 to TRBJ2-3; 7 bases map to TRBD2. CDR3 length: 16 residues. Germline values: CDR1 SGDLS, CDR2 YYNGEE. J gave up 0 bases and V 0 bases, and 4 bases lay outside the gene matches. For the CDR3, the DNA is TGTGCCAGCAGCGTAGAAGGGACTACTAGCACAGATACGCAGTATTTT. Its protein is CASSVEGTTSTDTQYF.

The chain couples TRBV6-5 to TRBJ2-5, with 9 positions matching TRBD2. V lost 2 bases to trimming and J lost 5 bases; unmatched junction nucleotides: 6. The V gene's germline CDR1 is MNHEY and CDR2 SVGAGI. The CDR3 spans 15 residues. This CDR3 reads CASSYDGREGETQYF. CDR3 bases: TGTGCCAGCAGTTACGATGGGCGGGAGGGGGAGACCCAGTACTTC.

The rearrangement joins TRBV6-5 to TRBJ2-7, with 9 bases fitting TRBD1. The CDR3 runs to 14 residues. Germline V gene lookup returns CDR1 MNHEY and CDR2 SVGAGI. The junction had 4 bases not matched to a gene; V was cut back by 4 bases and J by 3 bases. The CDR3 spells CASSLQGAYYEQYF. CDR3 sequence (DNA): TGTGCCAGCAGTTTACAGGGGGCCTACTACGAGCAGTACTTC.

The V call is TRBV4-1, the J call TRBJ2-1; D is unclear. This CDR3 has 15 amino acids. Germline V gene lookup returns CDR1 MGHRA and CDR2 YSYEKL. The V end lost 0 bases, the J end lost 8 bases, and 14 bases lay between the germline ends. CDR3 sequence: CASSQEVTTWDEQFF. The DNA for the CDR3 is TGCGCCAGCAGCCAAGAGGTGACCACGTGGGATGAGCAGTTCTTC.

The genes are TRBV27 and TRBJ1-2; weak D call: TRBD1 (5 bases). The CDR3 runs to 13 residues. Trimming stripped 0 bases from V and 7 bases from J, with 9 bases between. CDR1 is MNHEY, CDR2 SMNVEV, per germline (reference sequence). CDR3 amino acids: CASSLSGVSGYTF. The DNA for the CDR3 is TGTGCCAGCAGTTTATCGGGGGTCTCTGGCTACACCTTC.